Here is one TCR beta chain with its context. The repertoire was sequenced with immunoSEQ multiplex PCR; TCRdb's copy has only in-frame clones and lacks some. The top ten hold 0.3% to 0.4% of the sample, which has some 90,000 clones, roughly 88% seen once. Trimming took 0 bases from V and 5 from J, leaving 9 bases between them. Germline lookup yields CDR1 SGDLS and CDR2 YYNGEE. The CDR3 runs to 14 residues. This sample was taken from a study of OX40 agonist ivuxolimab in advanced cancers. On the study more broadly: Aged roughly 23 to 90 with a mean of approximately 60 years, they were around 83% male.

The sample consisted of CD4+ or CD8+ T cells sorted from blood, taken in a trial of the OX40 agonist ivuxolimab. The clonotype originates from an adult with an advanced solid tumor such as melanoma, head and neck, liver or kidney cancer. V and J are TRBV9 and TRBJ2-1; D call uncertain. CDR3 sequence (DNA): TGTGCCAGCAGCGTAGGGCTGACCAACAATGAGCAGTTCTTC. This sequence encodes CASSVGLTNNEQFF.